This T cell receptor (beta chain) was obtained from a study of T cells in Graves' hyperthyroidism and ophthalmopathy. From RNA transcripts, TCR beta CDR3 regions were amplified. HTBI primers were the set used in a first-round RT-PCR of the TCR CDR3. TCRdb reprocessed the multiplex PCR reads with MiXCR, giving one entry per CDR3 protein. This table holds 110,000 to 150,000 distinct CDR3 sequences, around 20% found once. Notes on the study in general: Classification by a 13 V-J model distinguished ophthalmopathy from stable hyperthyroidism.

Ten or more counts support this clonotype. Antigen: not known. Specimen: blood. The clonotype was recovered from a woman aged 45-59 years with Graves' hyperthyroidism that later progressed to Graves' ophthalmopathy.

The CDR3 protein is CASSQVPGYNEQFF. Written as DNA, the CDR3 is TGCGCCAGCAGCCAAGTACCCGGGTACAATGAGCAGTTCTTC. The chain combines TRBV4-1 with TRBJ2-1; D unclear. Germline V gene sequence: CDR1 MGHRA, CDR2 YSYEKL. The CDR3 spans 14 residues. V lost 1 base, J lost 4 bases, and 8 bases lay in between.